Sequencing of this T cell receptor (beta chain) was carried out in a study of blood T cell repertoires in COVID-19 (TCRdb year 2020). For the wider study: The collaborator samples originated in the United States, Italy and Spain and spanned the acute and convalescent phases of COVID-19. Where available, HLA class I and class II types were obtained from metadata supplied by the sample provider rather than from assay-based typing. The repertoires were made available in a free public database intended to serve as a resource for research on the immune response to SARS-CoV-2. The sample metadata nearly always contained a de-identified subject ID, COVID-19 status, age in years and sex. The dataset comprised deeply sampled blood TCRbeta repertoires from subjects exposed to, actively infected with, or recovered from COVID-19. The material from the prospective study consisted of cDNA or gDNA derived from T cells, B-cell-depleted T cells, or PBMCs. The samples were drawn from two sources: the first 160 participants of the ongoing ImmuneRACE study, and 1,200 or so subjects contributed by 6 global collaborators.

Concerning this clone: This receptor's antigen is unknown. Per-base qualities were not stored, and no clone one base away is much larger.

What the study reported, not specific to this receptor: Clinical and demographic metadata were provided uncurated, with the amount varying by source and participant.

TCRbeta CDR3 regions were amplified from genomic DNA by means of the immunoSEQ Assay, a bias-controlled multiplex PCR. Turning to the authors' computational methods: Nucleated cell counts per sample were estimated from amplification of reference gene primers within the assay. Sequence reads were collapsed and filtered to measure the absolute abundance of every unique TCRbeta CDR3 rearrangement. For each sample, productive Simpson clonality was calculated as the square root of Simpson's diversity index over productive rearrangements. Drawn from immuneACCESS, this table holds only the in-frame rearrangements with V and J called that TCRdb kept. Clones are partly lost; checked studies trace under half to an unresolved V gene and leave the rest unexplained. The DNA gave D and trimming, while V, J and clone size come from that table. This sample gives about 170,000 clones in total; around 82% of them show up just once. Roughly 10% of the sample comes from the top ten.

Germline trimming: 7 bases from V, 6 bases from J; junction bases outside gene matches: 21. From the germline V gene (reference sequence), CDR1 is LNHDA and CDR2 is SQIVND. The CDR3, from cysteine to phenylalanine, totals 18 residues. Only the CDR3 part of the read is kept: 54 bases, read in frame from the first base. Collaborating institutions collected whole blood in K2EDTA tubes following their own protocols. For TCRbeta analysis, collaborators shipped samples in one of three forms: frozen whole blood, isolated PBMCs, or DNA extracted from either of those sample types. Here the chain combines TRBV19 and TRBJ1-2; TRBD1 lines up with 9 middle nucleotides. The clonotype was recovered from a man between 65 and 85 years old with active or convalescent COVID-19. The sequenced sample was peripheral blood. The DNA sequence follows: TGTGCCAGTACCTTGATCCGGGGACAGGGAGTCAGTATAGATGGCTACACCTTC. Its translation reads: CASTLIRGQGVSIDGYTF. The CDR3 plus the reference TRBV19 and TRBJ1-2 genes for the other parts give the full variable domain: DGGITQSPKYLFRKEGQNVTLSCEQNLNHDAMYWYRQDPGQGLRLIYYSQIVNDFQKGDIAEGYSVSREKKESFPLTVTSAQKNPTAFYLCASTLIRGQGVSIDGYTFGSGTRLTVV.